This note documents a single T cell receptor (beta chain) sequence. The data were taken from a study of blood T cell repertoires in COVID-19. Study-level information: Acute-phase and convalescent COVID-19 samples originated in the United States, Italy and Spain. T cells, B-cell-depleted T cells, or PBMCs provided the cDNA or gDNA that served as material.

The V end was cut by 6 bases, the J end by 3 bases, with 16 bases between. The CDR3 has 15 residues. Germline values: CDR1 SGHTA, CDR2 FQGNSA. Original handling: Reference gene primer amplification in the assay estimated nucleated cell counts. Method: immunoSEQ multiplex PCR; TCRdb's copy keeps in-frame clones and lacks some. V and J calls and clone size follow that table, whereas D and trimming were derived from the DNA. The sample yields more than 110,000 clones, approximately 79% seen once. The source is a man in his 60s with acute or convalescent COVID-19. Material for sequencing was peripheral blood. The V gene is TRBV7-2, the J gene TRBJ2-3; D remains unclear. The CDR3: CASRLTRIGTDTQYF. In nucleotides, the CDR3 is TGTGCCAGCAGATTAACGAGGATCGGAACAGATACGCAGTATTTT.